The 2 T cell receptor beta chains listed next were all sequenced from one sample in a study of shared clonotypes between healthy human individuals (TCRdb year 2020). Libraries were constructed by the immunoSEQ multiplex PCR assay. What TCRdb holds here is the immuneACCESS table cut down to in-frame rearrangements. Part of the clones is not present; checked against another copy, under half of the missing clones reflect an unresolved V gene, and the others are unexplained. The sample table shows under 1,100,000 clones, and around 76% are seen once. Roughly 1.4% of the sample comes from the top ten. Sequencing was performed on memory CD4+ T cells sorted from blood. According to the study, the label for this sample's cell subset or site signals: CD45RA-negative fraction. The receptors originated from a man younger than 35 in good health.

This clone has a single count. This rearrangement joins TRBV11-3 to TRBJ2-1; 13 bases agree with TRBD2. Germline V gives CDR1 SGHNT, CDR2 YENEEA. CDR3 size: 17 residues. Trimming cost V 5 bases and J 9 bases; bases outside gene matches: 13. CDR3 amino acids: CASSLRTSGRGPGEQFF. In nucleotides, the CDR3 is TGTGCCAGCAGCCTCCGGACTAGCGGGAGAGGGCCGGGTGAGCAGTTCTTC. The full variable domain, with the rest looked up from reference TRBV11-3 and TRBJ2-1, is EAGVVQSPRYKIIEKKQPVAFWCNPISGHNTLYWYLQNLGQGPELLIRYENEEAVDDSQLPKDRFSAERLKGVDSTLKIQPAELGDSAVYLCASSLRTSGRGPGEQFFGPGTRLTVL.

The rearrangement links TRBV25-1 to TRBJ2-3; weak D call: TRBD2 (5 bases). The CDR3 consists of 13 residues. The germline gives CDR1 MGHDK, CDR2 SYGVNS. The ends were cut back, 8 bases at V and 4 bases at J, with 13 bases in the middle. The CDR3 loop reads CASDPGGADTQYF. The CDR3 DNA reads as TGTGCCAGCGACCCTGGAGGCGCAGATACGCAGTATTTT.